This T cell receptor (beta chain) was sequenced during a study of blood T cell repertoires in COVID-19. Libraries were prepared by immunoSEQ multiplex PCR; TCRdb keeps only in-frame clonotypes and omits some of them. The sample lists 250,000 or so clones, nearly 95% occurring once. The CDR3 runs to 17 residues. Trimming took off 1 base at V and 0 bases at J, with 14 bases between the two ends. CDR1 is SGHKS, CDR2 YYEKEE, per germline (reference sequence). This clonotype was obtained from a man aged 25 to 45 with COVID-19, enrolled during active disease. The sample consisted of peripheral blood. This chain uses TRBV5-5 with TRBJ1-5, with a weak D call TRBD1 (5 bases). The CDR3 nucleotides are TGTGCCAGCAGCTTGTTGGTCCAGGGCCCTAGCAATCAGCCCCAGCATTTT. It specifies CASSLLVQGPSNQPQHF.